This TCR beta chain was retrieved from a study of blood T cell repertoires in COVID-19. Across about 22 US areas, participants ranged in age from 18 to 89 years. Cohort assignment relied on participant-reported clinical history. Exposed participants came across a COVID-19 case within 2 weeks before study entry. This clone was found a few times. Clones were read by immunoSEQ multiplex PCR, and TCRdb kept only the in-frame ones, dropping some. The table lists 200,000 to 250,000 clones, under 90% of them singletons, with approximately 4.9% in the top ten. Germline V lookup: CDR1 SGHNT, CDR2 YYREEE (reference sequence). The CDR3 runs to 15 residues. The V segment lost 2 bases and the J segment 4 bases; nucleotides outside the gene matches: 6.

The chain carries TRBV5-4 and TRBJ2-3, with 8 positions matching TRBD2. This receptor was taken from a woman aged 50 to 60 who had been exposed to COVID-19. Sequenced: PBMCs or T cells enriched from blood (not recorded which). The CDR3 sequence is CASSFGSGGADTQYF. CDR3 in DNA: TGTGCCAGCAGCTTTGGTTCGGGGGGGGCAGATACGCAGTATTTT.